These T cell receptor beta chains were read from a single sample in a study of cytomegalovirus exposure and HLA in healthy donors. This table comes from immunoSEQ multiplex PCR, and its TCRdb copy is limited to in-frame clones, with some not included. The data hold over 150,000 clones, with around 86% observed a single time. Source material: PBMCs. The receptors shown here come from a woman between 50 and 59 years old in good health and CMV-seropositive. The CDR3 runs from the conserved cysteine through the conserved F or W. The order of the fields is J gene, V gene, clone size, D gene, CDR3 protein, CDR3 DNA. A D gene is named only where the DNA matches it firmly. Expanded clones are given a class, and other clones once, few, many or no size at all.

J gene: TRBJ1-1; V gene: TRBV6-6; clone size: NA; D gene: NA; CDR3 protein: CASNQPGTSYEAFF; CDR3 DNA: TGTGCCAGCAACCAACCCGGGACATCCTATGAAGCTTTCTTT
J gene: TRBJ2-7; V gene: TRBV7-2; clone size: once; D gene: TRBD1; CDR3 protein: CASSPGTGASYEQYF; CDR3 DNA: TGTGCCAGCAGCCCCGGGACAGGGGCCTCCTACGAGCAGTACTTC
J gene: TRBJ2-5; V gene: TRBV7-8; clone size: NA; D gene: TRBD2; CDR3 protein: CASSLGGGAETQYF; CDR3 DNA: TGTGCCAGCAGCTTAGGGGGAGGGGCCGAGACCCAGTACTTC
J gene: TRBJ1-3; V gene: TRBV28; clone size: NA; D gene: NA; CDR3 protein: CASSSGTGNTIYF; CDR3 DNA: TGTGCCAGCAGTTCAGGTACTGGAAACACCATATATTTT
J gene: TRBJ2-2; V gene: TRBV10-3; clone size: NA; D gene: NA; CDR3 protein: CAISESFTGELFF; CDR3 DNA: TGTGCCATCAGTGAGTCCTTCACCGGGGAGCTGTTTTTT
J gene: TRBJ2-1; V gene: TRBV5-4; clone size: NA; D gene: NA; CDR3 protein: CASSVKVAAYNEQFF; CDR3 DNA: TGTGCCAGCAGCGTGAAGGTAGCGGCTTACAATGAGCAGTTCTTC
J gene: TRBJ2-4; V gene: TRBV10-3; clone size: NA; D gene: NA; CDR3 protein: CAISPRDSPDSQYF; CDR3 DNA: TGTGCCATCAGCCCACGGGACTCCCCCGACAGTCAGTACTTC
J gene: TRBJ2-5; V gene: TRBV18; clone size: NA; D gene: TRBD2; CDR3 protein: CASSPNLAGDETQYF; CDR3 DNA: TGTGCCAGCTCACCCAACCTAGCGGGAGATGAGACCCAGTACTTC
J gene: TRBJ2-7; V gene: TRBV5-8; clone size: NA; D gene: NA; CDR3 protein: CASSLWGIGQKDYEQYF; CDR3 DNA: TGTGCCAGCAGCTTGTGGGGTATAGGACAGAAAGACTACGAGCAGTACTTC
J gene: TRBJ2-7; V gene: TRBV19; clone size: NA; D gene: TRBD1; CDR3 protein: CASSPSLGDRGVYEQYF; CDR3 DNA: TGTGCCAGTAGCCCCTCCCTGGGGGACAGGGGGGTCTACGAGCAGTACTTC